A single T cell receptor (beta chain) is shown here with its context. The antigen is undetermined. This record comes from a study of cytomegalovirus exposure and HLA in healthy donors. Deletions cut 5 bases from V and 3 bases from J, with 10 bases between. This CDR3 has 12 residues. Germline V gene data show CDR1 as SQVTM and CDR2 as ANQGSEA. General study findings and limits: Investigators reported approximately 170 TCR beta chains as tied to cytomegalovirus. A likely sequencing artifact accounted for one observed cluster of highly shared sequence variants.

Amplification used 60 Vbeta primers and 13 Jbeta primers. Method: immunoSEQ multiplex PCR; TCRdb's copy keeps in-frame clones and lacks some. The sample's table shows about 74,000 clones. Sequenced sample: PBMCs. The genes are TRBV29-1 and TRBJ1-1, with unresolved D. The receptor's source is a female donor in good health and CMV-seropositive. CDR3 DNA sequence: TGCAGCGTTACGGGGAGTTACACTGAAGCTTTCTTT. It codes for CSVTGSYTEAFF.